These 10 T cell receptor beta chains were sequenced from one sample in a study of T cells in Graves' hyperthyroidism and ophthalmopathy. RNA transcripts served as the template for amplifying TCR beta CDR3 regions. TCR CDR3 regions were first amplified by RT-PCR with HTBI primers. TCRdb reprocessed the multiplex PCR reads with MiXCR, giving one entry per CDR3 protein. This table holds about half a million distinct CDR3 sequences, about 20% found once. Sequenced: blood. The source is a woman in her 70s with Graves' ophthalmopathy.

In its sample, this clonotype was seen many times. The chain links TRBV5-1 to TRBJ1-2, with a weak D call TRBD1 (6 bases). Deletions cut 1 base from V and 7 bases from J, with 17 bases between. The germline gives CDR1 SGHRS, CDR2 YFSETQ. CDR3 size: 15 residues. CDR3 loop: CASSLRGSTGSGYTF. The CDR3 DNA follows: TGCGCCAGCAGCTTGAGGGGTTCGACAGGATCTGGCTACACCTTC.

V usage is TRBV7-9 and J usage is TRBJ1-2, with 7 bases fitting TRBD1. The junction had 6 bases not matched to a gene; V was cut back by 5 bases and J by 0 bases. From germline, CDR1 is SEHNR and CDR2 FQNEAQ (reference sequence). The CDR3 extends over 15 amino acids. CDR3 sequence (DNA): TGTGCCAGCAGCCACGGACAGGCCCCTAACTATGGCTACACCTTC. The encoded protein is CASSHGQAPNYGYTF.

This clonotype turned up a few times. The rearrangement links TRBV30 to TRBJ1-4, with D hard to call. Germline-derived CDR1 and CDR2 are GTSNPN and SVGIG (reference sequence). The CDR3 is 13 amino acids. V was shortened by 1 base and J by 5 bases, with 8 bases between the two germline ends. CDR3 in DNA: TGTGCCTGGAGTGCCGGGTGGAATGAAAAACTGTTTTTT. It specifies CAWSAGWNEKLFF.

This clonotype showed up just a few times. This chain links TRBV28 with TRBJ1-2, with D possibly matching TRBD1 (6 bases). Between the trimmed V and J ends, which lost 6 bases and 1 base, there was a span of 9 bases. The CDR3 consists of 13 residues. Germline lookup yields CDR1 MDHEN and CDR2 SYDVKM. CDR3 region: CASRQDSNYGYTF. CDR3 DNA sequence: TGTGCCAGCAGACAGGACAGTAACTATGGCTACACCTTC.

The CDR3 protein is CASRMGTGFLPNTGELFF. The CDR3 DNA reads TGTGCCTCCCGAATGGGGACAGGATTCTTACCCAACACCGGGGAGCTGTTTTTT. This chain joins TRBV7-6 and TRBJ2-2; 8 bases fit TRBD1. This CDR3 is 18 amino acids long. The germline CDR1 and CDR2 sequences are SGHVS and FNYEAQ. V shed 11 bases, J shed 2 bases, and the junction held 19 bases outside the gene matches.

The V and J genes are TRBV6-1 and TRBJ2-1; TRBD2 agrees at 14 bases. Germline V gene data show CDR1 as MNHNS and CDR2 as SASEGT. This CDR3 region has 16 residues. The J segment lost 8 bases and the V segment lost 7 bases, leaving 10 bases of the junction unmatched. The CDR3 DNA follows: TGTGCCAGCAATACCGGGACTAGCGGGAGTGGGCATGAGCAGTTCTTC. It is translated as CASNTGTSGSGHEQFF.

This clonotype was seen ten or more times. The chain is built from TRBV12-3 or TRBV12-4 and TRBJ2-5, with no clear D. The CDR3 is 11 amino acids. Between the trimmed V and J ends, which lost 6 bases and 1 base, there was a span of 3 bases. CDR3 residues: CASSLQETQYF. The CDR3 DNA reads TGTGCCAGCAGCCTCCAAGAGACCCAGTACTTC.

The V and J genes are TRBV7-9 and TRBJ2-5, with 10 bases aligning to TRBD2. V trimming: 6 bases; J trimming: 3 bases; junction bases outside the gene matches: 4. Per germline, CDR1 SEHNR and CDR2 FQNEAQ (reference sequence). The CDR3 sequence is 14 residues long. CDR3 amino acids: CASRVGLAEETQYF. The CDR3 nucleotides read TGTGCCAGCAGGGTTGGACTAGCGGAAGAGACCCAGTACTTC.

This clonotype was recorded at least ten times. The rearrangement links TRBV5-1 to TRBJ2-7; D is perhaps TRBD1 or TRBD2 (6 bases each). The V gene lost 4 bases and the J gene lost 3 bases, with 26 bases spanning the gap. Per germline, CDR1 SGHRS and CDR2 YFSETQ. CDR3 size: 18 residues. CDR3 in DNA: TGCGCCAGCAGCCCAAGTGGGGGGACCGGGACAAGAGTCTACGAGCAGTACTTC. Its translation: CASSPSGGTGTRVYEQYF.

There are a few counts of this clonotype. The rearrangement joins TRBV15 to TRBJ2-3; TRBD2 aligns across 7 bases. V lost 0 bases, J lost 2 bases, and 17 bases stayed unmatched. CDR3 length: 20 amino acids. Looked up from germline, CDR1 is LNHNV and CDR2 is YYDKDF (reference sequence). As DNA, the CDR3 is TGTGCCACCAGCAGAGATCGGGAGGCGGGCGAAAGGTTTCTCACAGATACGCAGTATTTT. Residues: CATSRDREAGERFLTDTQYF. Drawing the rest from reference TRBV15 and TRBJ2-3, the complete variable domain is DAMVIQNPRYQVTQFGKPVTLSCSQTLNHNVMYWYQQKSSQAPKLLFHYYDKDFNNEADTPDNFQSRRPNTSFCFLDIRSPGLGDTAMYLCATSRDREAGERFLTDTQYFGPGTRLTVL.